The rows below give T cell receptor beta chains drawn from one sample of a study of T cells after yellow fever vaccination. TCRdb reprocessed the 5' RACE reads via MiXCR and lists one record per CDR3 protein. The repertoire consists of 550,000 or so distinct CDR3 sequences, with about a fifth occurring once and the leading ten covering 13% to 15%. Sequenced material: PBMCs, taken 15 days after the yellow fever booster vaccination. The receptor set was obtained from a man younger than 45 who received the YFV17D yellow fever vaccine. Each CDR3 is given with its conserved first and last residue. A D gene is named only where the DNA matches it firmly. Where a row states a size, it is once, few, many or the class of an expanded clone; other rows omit it.

v_call,j_call,clone_size,d_call,cdr3_aa,cdr3_nt
TRBV4-3,TRBJ2-1,few,-,CASSQTLGTPGMF,TGCGCCAGCAGCCAAACCTTAGGGACACCAGGGATGTTC
TRBV7-6,TRBJ2-7,few,-,CASSPNSGTSTYEQYF,TGTGCCAGCAGCCCAAATTCCGGGACATCTACCTACGAGCAGTACTTC
TRBV29-1,TRBJ1-4,-,-,CSVVTGGNEKLFF,TGCAGCGTTGTAACCGGGGGCAATGAAAAACTGTTTTTT
TRBV4-1,TRBJ2-2,-,-,CASSQMWGRASTGELFF,TGCGCCAGCAGCCAAATGTGGGGCAGGGCGAGCACCGGGGAGCTGTTTTTT
TRBV27,TRBJ2-7,-,-,CASSLIPSGYEQYF,TGTGCCAGCAGTTTAATCCCATCGGGTTACGAGCAGTACTTC
TRBV29-1,TRBJ2-7,-,TRBD2,CSATGLAGVEQYF,TGCAGCGCCACGGGACTAGCGGGAGTCGAGCAGTACTTC
TRBV12-3/TRBV12-4,TRBJ2-7,-,-,CASSFRVSGNEQYF,TGTGCCAGCAGTTTCAGGGTTAGCGGTAACGAGCAGTACTTC
TRBV5-1,TRBJ2-7,few,-,CASSSTSYTYEQYF,TGCGCCAGCAGCTCGACTAGTTACACCTACGAGCAGTACTTC
TRBV18,TRBJ1-1,-,-,CASSPPSGRNTEAFF,TGTGCCAGCTCACCACCAAGTGGGAGGAACACTGAAGCTTTCTTT
TRBV14,TRBJ1-6,-,-,CASSGGLRSPLHF,TGTGCCAGCAGCGGCGGCTTAAGGTCACCCCTCCACTTT
TRBV6-1,TRBJ2-7,few,TRBD2,CASSQTSVSYEQYF,TGTGCCAGCAGTCAGACTAGCGTCTCCTACGAGCAGTACTTC
TRBV27,TRBJ2-1,few,TRBD2,CASSRLAGLLGPRYNEQFF,TGTGCCAGCAGCCGCCTAGCGGGTCTCTTGGGCCCTCGTTACAATGAGCAGTTCTTC
TRBV14,TRBJ1-1,many,-,CASSQGANTEAFF,TGTGCCAGCAGCCAAGGAGCTAACACTGAAGCTTTCTTT
TRBV5-1,TRBJ2-1,few,TRBD1,CASSSLGTGDEQFF,TGCGCCAGCAGCTCCTTGGGGACAGGGGATGAGCAGTTCTTC
TRBV10-3,TRBJ1-2,few,-,CAISQSNYGYTF,TGTGCCATCAGTCAGTCAAACTATGGCTACACCTTC
TRBV29-1,TRBJ2-1,-,TRBD2,CSVVAGGLYNEQFF,TGCAGCGTTGTAGCGGGAGGTTTATACAATGAGCAGTTCTTC
TRBV18,TRBJ1-5,-,-,CASSPQGSNQPQHF,TGTGCCAGCTCTCCACAGGGAAGCAATCAGCCCCAGCATTTT
TRBV5-1,TRBJ2-5,few,TRBD1,CASSWGTGGQETQYF,TGCGCCAGCAGCTGGGGGACAGGGGGTCAAGAGACCCAGTACTTC
TRBV20-1,TRBJ2-7,-,-,CSARPPDGYEQYF,TGCAGTGCTAGACCCCCGGACGGATACGAGCAGTACTTC
TRBV20-1,TRBJ1-5,few,-,CSVANRVAQPQHF,TGCAGTGTTGCGAACAGGGTTGCGCAGCCCCAGCATTTT
TRBV23-1,TRBJ2-7,-,-,CASSLIEPTSSYEQYF,TGCGCCAGCAGTCTAATAGAACCGACTAGCTCCTACGAGCAGTACTTC
TRBV28,TRBJ1-2,few,-,CASSTDMIYGYTF,TGTGCCAGCAGCACGGACATGATCTATGGCTACACCTTC
TRBV12-3/TRBV12-4,TRBJ2-2,-,-,CASTVGGGYTGELFF,TGTGCCAGCACCGTGGGAGGGGGATACACCGGGGAGCTGTTTTTT
TRBV12-3/TRBV12-4,TRBJ2-5,few,TRBD2,CASSQRLAGEFTQYF,TGTGCCAGCAGTCAGAGGCTAGCGGGAGAATTTACCCAGTACTTC
TRBV20-1,TRBJ2-7,few,-,CSAIDRGRPYEQYF,TGCAGTGCTATAGATCGAGGTAGACCCTACGAGCAGTACTTC
TRBV7-2,TRBJ2-1,-,TRBD2,CASSPQLGGGVEQFF,TGTGCCAGTAGTCCCCAACTCGGGGGGGGGGTTGAGCAGTTCTTC
TRBV7-2,TRBJ2-1,-,TRBD2,CASSLVAGEGNEQFF,TGTGCCAGCAGCTTAGTAGCGGGAGAGGGGAATGAGCAGTTCTTC